The 3 T cell receptor beta chains presented below share a single source sample, sequenced in a study of response to subunit inactivated influenza vaccine. MiXCR, applied by TCRdb to the RT-PCR reads, yields one record per CDR3 protein. The sample shows over 400,000 distinct CDR3 sequences, 10% to 15% of them seen only once. The source was PBMCs from blood, collected roughly 45 days after vaccination. The receptors here all came from a man between 50 and 59 years old who received an inactivated influenza vaccine.

V usage is TRBV24-1 and J usage is TRBJ2-5, with D maybe TRBD2 (6 bases). The CDR3 is 15 residues long. Germline CDR1 is KGHDR and CDR2 is SFDVKD. The ends were cut back, 4 bases at V and 3 bases at J, with 14 bases in the middle. The CDR3 bases are TGTGCCACCAGTGACCCTGGCAAGCGGGAAGAGACCCAGTACTTC. Its translation is CATSDPGKREETQYF.

The sample holds a few counts of this clonotype. The chain has TRBV19 and TRBJ2-3, with D perhaps TRBD2 (7 bases). V was cut by 6 bases and J by 2 bases, with 18 bases left in between. Germline CDR1 and CDR2: LNHDA and SQIVND (reference sequence). The CDR3 contains 16 residues. CDR3 sequence: CASSPLGGAYTDTQYF. The CDR3 DNA reads as TGTGCCAGTAGCCCCCTAGGGGGGGCTTACACAGATACGCAGTATTTT.

This clonotype was observed a few times. The gene calls are TRBV7-2 and TRBJ2-1; 12 positions match TRBD2. Germline values: CDR1 SGHTA, CDR2 FQGNSA. The CDR3 length is 17 residues. V was pared by 5 bases and J by 4 bases, with 9 bases of the junction left unmatched. The CDR3 DNA sequence: TGTGCCAGCAGCCCTCCTAGCGGGAGGGCCATGTACAATGAGCAGTTCTTC. Translating gives CASSPPSGRAMYNEQFF. Drawing the rest from reference TRBV7-2 and TRBJ2-1, the complete variable domain is GAGVSQSPSNKVTEKGKDVELRCDPISGHTALYWYRQSLGQGLEFLIYFQGNSAPDKSGLPSDRFSAERTGGSVSTLTIQRTQQEDSAVYLCASSPPSGRAMYNEQFFGPGTRLTVL.